This is a list of T cell receptor beta chains from one sample in a study of blood T cell repertoires in COVID-19. Generated by immunoSEQ multiplex PCR, the TCRdb table keeps only in-frame clones and is missing some. The repertoire holds 98,000 or so clones, with 65% to 80% as singletons. Sequenced input: peripheral blood. These TCRs come from a woman aged 40 to 50 with acute or convalescent COVID-19. The CDR3 runs from the conserved cysteine through the conserved F or W. The D gene is left open where the match is weak. Part of the rows lack a size; the others show once, few, many or a class for expanded clones.

DNA: TGTGCCAGTATGGAACAGTTGACCTCTCAGCCCCAGCATTTT
CDR3: CASMEQLTSQPQHF
size: -
D: -
V: TRBV19
J: TRBJ1-5

DNA: TGTGCCAGCAGTAAAAACCATGCGTTGGAGACCCAGTACTTC
CDR3: CASSKNHALETQYF
size: -
D: -
V: TRBV7-2
J: TRBJ2-5

DNA: TGTGCCAGCAGCCCCAACGCGGGTGTTCAAGAGACCCAGTACTTC
CDR3: CASSPNAGVQETQYF
size: -
D: -
V: TRBV14
J: TRBJ2-5

DNA: TGTGCCAGCAGCGCCGGGACTAGCGGGCCCACAGATACGCAGTATTTT
CDR3: CASSAGTSGPTDTQYF
size: -
D: TRBD2
V: TRBV9
J: TRBJ2-3

DNA: TGTGCCAGCAGCCAACTAAGACAGGGGGCGTCACAAAACATTCAGTACTTC
CDR3: CASSQLRQGASQNIQYF
size: -
D: TRBD1
V: TRBV14
J: TRBJ2-4

DNA: TGTGCCAGCAGCTTTAGCGGGGACGAGACCCAGTACTTC
CDR3: CASSFSGDETQYF
size: -
D: TRBD2
V: TRBV5-5
J: TRBJ2-5

DNA: TGCGCCAGCAGCTTCAGTCAGGGCGGCACAGATACGCAGTATTTT
CDR3: CASSFSQGGTDTQYF
size: -
D: -
V: TRBV5-1
J: TRBJ2-3

DNA: TGTGCCAGTCAGATCTTATACGAGCAGTACTTC
CDR3: CASQILYEQYF
size: -
D: -
V: TRBV6-5
J: TRBJ2-7

DNA: TGTGCCAGCAGCTTATACAGGAAAAACATTCAGTACTTC
CDR3: CASSLYRKNIQYF
size: -
D: -
V: TRBV7-2
J: TRBJ2-4

DNA: TGTGCCAGCACCTGGGAGGGGAATGGCTACACCTTC
CDR3: CASTWEGNGYTF
size: -
D: -
V: TRBV6-1
J: TRBJ1-2

DNA: TGTGCCAGCAGTTTATCGCCAAAAGGGGGTGAGCAGTTCTTC
CDR3: CASSLSPKGGEQFF
size: -
D: -
V: TRBV27
J: TRBJ2-1

DNA: TGTGCCAGCAGTTACGGGGAGAATCAGCCCCAGCATTTT
CDR3: CASSYGENQPQHF
size: -
D: -
V: TRBV6-4
J: TRBJ1-5

DNA: TGTGCCAGCAGCCTAACCCGGACAGGTGCTCGAGGGGCCAACGTCCTGACTTTC
CDR3: CASSLTRTGARGANVLTF
size: -
D: TRBD1
V: TRBV3-1/TRBV3-2
J: TRBJ2-6

DNA: TGTGCCAGTAGTGACACCCGGGGTTCACCCCTCCACTTT
CDR3: CASSDTRGSPLHF
size: few
D: -
V: TRBV19
J: TRBJ1-6

DNA: TGCGCCAGCAGCAGGTTAGCGGGGCAACAAACAGATACGCAGTATTTT
CDR3: CASSRLAGQQTDTQYF
size: -
D: TRBD2
V: TRBV5-1
J: TRBJ2-3

DNA: TGCAGCGTTGCTGTCACGGGGGGGGATGAAAAACTGTTTTTT
CDR3: CSVAVTGGDEKLFF
size: -
D: -
V: TRBV29-1
J: TRBJ1-4

DNA: TGTGCCAGCAGCTTAGATTGGGCGGGGGGGACTGAAGCTTTCTTT
CDR3: CASSLDWAGGTEAFF
size: -
D: -
V: TRBV11-2
J: TRBJ1-1

DNA: TGTGCCTGGAGTTCGGGGGGACCCGCCTACGAGCAGTACTTC
CDR3: CAWSSGGPAYEQYF
size: once
D: TRBD2
V: TRBV30
J: TRBJ2-7

DNA: TGTGCCACCAGTGACTCATCTGACAGGGTGGCCTACGAGCAGTACTTC
CDR3: CATSDSSDRVAYEQYF
size: -
D: TRBD1
V: TRBV24-1
J: TRBJ2-7

DNA: TGTGCCAGCAGTCTTTTGACAGGGAAGAGGCGAAACCAAGAGACCCAGTACTTC
CDR3: CASSLLTGKRRNQETQYF
size: -
D: TRBD1
V: TRBV27
J: TRBJ2-5

DNA: TGTGCCAGCAGTGAAATCGGGACAGGGGGTTTTGGCAATGAGCAGTTCTTC
CDR3: CASSEIGTGGFGNEQFF
size: -
D: TRBD1
V: TRBV2
J: TRBJ2-1

DNA: TGTGCCAGTAGTATAGACGGGGATTGGGCCTCTCAGCCCCAGCATTTT
CDR3: CASSIDGDWASQPQHF
size: -
D: -
V: TRBV19
J: TRBJ1-5

DNA: TGTGCCAGCAGTTACAGGGAGCTAAACACAGATACGCAGTATTTT
CDR3: CASSYRELNTDTQYF
size: few
D: -
V: TRBV6-5
J: TRBJ2-3

DNA: TGTGCCAGCAGCTTAGATGGGGGGAGCAATCAGCCCCAGCATTTT
CDR3: CASSLDGGSNQPQHF
size: -
D: -
V: TRBV7-6
J: TRBJ1-5

DNA: TGTGCCAGCAGCTTATTGTCAGGGGGGTCAGGTACCGGGGAGCTGTTTTTT
CDR3: CASSLLSGGSGTGELFF
size: once
D: -
V: TRBV7-2
J: TRBJ2-2

DNA: TGTGCCAGCAGTGAATCTTTCTTCTTGGGACTAGCGGGGGGGCAAGGCACAGATACGCAGTATTTT
CDR3: CASSESFFLGLAGGQGTDTQYF
size: -
D: TRBD2
V: TRBV2
J: TRBJ2-3

DNA: TGTGCCAGCAGTGCTCAGGGGGCAGGGGAGCAGTTCTTC
CDR3: CASSAQGAGEQFF
size: -
D: TRBD1
V: TRBV6-4
J: TRBJ2-1

DNA: TGTGCCAGTAGCCCGTCGGGAATGTGGACCCAGTACTTC
CDR3: CASSPSGMWTQYF
size: -
D: -
V: TRBV19
J: TRBJ2-5

DNA: TGTGCCAGCACCCCCCGTCGGGGAGCAGATACGCAGTATTTT
CDR3: CASTPRRGADTQYF
size: -
D: -
V: TRBV7-2
J: TRBJ2-3

DNA: TGTGCCAGCAGTGAACAGGGCAGGGGCGGCTATGGCTACACCTTC
CDR3: CASSEQGRGGYGYTF
size: -
D: -
V: TRBV6-1
J: TRBJ1-2

DNA: TGCAGCGTACGGACTAGCGTGCCGAGCTCCTACAATGAGCAGTTCTTC
CDR3: CSVRTSVPSSYNEQFF
size: once
D: TRBD2
V: TRBV29-1
J: TRBJ2-1

DNA: TGTGCCAGCAGTTACGCAGGGTTCAATCAGCCCCAGCATTTT
CDR3: CASSYAGFNQPQHF
size: -
D: -
V: TRBV6-2/TRBV6-3
J: TRBJ1-5

DNA: TGCAGCGTTGAACGGGATTCTAGCTACAATGAGCAGTTCTTC
CDR3: CSVERDSSYNEQFF
size: -
D: -
V: TRBV29-1
J: TRBJ2-1

DNA: TGTGCCAGCAGCTTACTCCCCTCCTACAATGAGCAGTTCTTC
CDR3: CASSLLPSYNEQFF
size: -
D: -
V: TRBV7-2
J: TRBJ2-1

DNA: TGTGCCAGCAGTATCTGGGGGGTTGGGCACACAGATACGCAGTATTTT
CDR3: CASSIWGVGHTDTQYF
size: -
D: -
V: TRBV28
J: TRBJ2-3

DNA: TGTGCCAGCAGTGAACGAGCGGGGACCTACGAGCAGTACTTC
CDR3: CASSERAGTYEQYF
size: -
D: TRBD2
V: TRBV2
J: TRBJ2-7

DNA: TGTGCCAGCAGCTGGGAGGGAGTTAATCAGCCCCAGCATTTT
CDR3: CASSWEGVNQPQHF
size: -
D: -
V: TRBV5-5
J: TRBJ1-5

DNA: TGCGCCAGCGGACCAGGGAAAACGAACACTGAAGCTTTCTTT
CDR3: CASGPGKTNTEAFF
size: -
D: -
V: TRBV5-1
J: TRBJ1-1

DNA: TGTGCCAGCAGCCCCCCCGGGACAGGGGGCAATGAGCAGTTCTTC
CDR3: CASSPPGTGGNEQFF
size: many
D: TRBD1
V: TRBV14
J: TRBJ2-1

DNA: TGTGCCATCGGCAGGGGGCAGGATGAAGCTTTCTTT
CDR3: CAIGRGQDEAFF
size: -
D: TRBD1
V: TRBV10-3
J: TRBJ1-1

DNA: TGTGCCAGCAGTTTAAGCTCAGAGACCCAGTACTTC
CDR3: CASSLSSETQYF
size: -
D: -
V: TRBV12-3/TRBV12-4
J: TRBJ2-5

DNA: TGTGCCAGCAGTTTAGGACAGGGTGGCTACAATGAGCAGTTCTTC
CDR3: CASSLGQGGYNEQFF
size: -
D: TRBD1
V: TRBV28
J: TRBJ2-1

DNA: TGTGCCAGTAGGATGGACAGGAACACTGAAGCTTTCTTT
CDR3: CASRMDRNTEAFF
size: few
D: -
V: TRBV19
J: TRBJ1-1

DNA: TGCAGCGTTGGCAGTCCTAGCGGGGGCACAGATACGCAGTATTTT
CDR3: CSVGSPSGGTDTQYF
size: -
D: TRBD2
V: TRBV29-1
J: TRBJ2-3

DNA: TGCGCCAGCAGGTTCCGGACAGGGGGCGAGCGGGACACTGAAGCTTTCTTT
CDR3: CASRFRTGGERDTEAFF
size: once
D: TRBD1
V: TRBV5-1
J: TRBJ1-1

DNA: TGCGCCAGCAGCTTAACTTCGACAGGAAGCTTGGATACGCAGTATTTT
CDR3: CASSLTSTGSLDTQYF
size: -
D: -
V: TRBV5-1
J: TRBJ2-3